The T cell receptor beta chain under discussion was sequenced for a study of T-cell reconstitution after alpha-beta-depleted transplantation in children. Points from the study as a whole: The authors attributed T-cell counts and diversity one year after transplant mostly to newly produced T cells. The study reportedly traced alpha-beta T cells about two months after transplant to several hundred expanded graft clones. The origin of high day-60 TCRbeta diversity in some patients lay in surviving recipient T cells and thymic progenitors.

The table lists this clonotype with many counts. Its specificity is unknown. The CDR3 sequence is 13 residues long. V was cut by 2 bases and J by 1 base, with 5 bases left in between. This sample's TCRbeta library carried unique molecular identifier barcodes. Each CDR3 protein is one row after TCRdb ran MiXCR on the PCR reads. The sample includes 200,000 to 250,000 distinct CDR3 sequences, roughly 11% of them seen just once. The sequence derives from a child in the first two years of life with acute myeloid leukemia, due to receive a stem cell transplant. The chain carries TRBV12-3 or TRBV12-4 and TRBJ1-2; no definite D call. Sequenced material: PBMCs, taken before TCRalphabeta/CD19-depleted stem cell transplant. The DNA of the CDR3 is TGTGCCAGCAGTTTACCAGTTAACTATGGCTACACCTTC. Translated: CASSLPVNYGYTF.